These T cell receptor beta chains were read from a single sample in a study of response to subunit inactivated influenza vaccine. TCRdb recomputed calls from the RT-PCR reads with MiXCR, one row per CDR3 protein. The profile shows 500,000 to 600,000 distinct CDR3 sequences, 16% of them singletons. The source was CD4+ T cells sorted from PBMCs, collected around 2 years after vaccination. Receptors originate from a man aged 50 to 75 who received an inactivated influenza vaccine. Each CDR3 is given with its conserved first and last residue. Fields, in order: V gene, clone size, D gene, J gene, CDR3 DNA, CDR3 protein. A D gene is named only where the DNA matches it firmly. The listing skips clone size in some rows; elsewhere it reads once, few, many or a size class.

V: TRBV28; size: .; D: TRBD1; J: TRBJ2-3; DNA: TGTGCCAGCAGCCTCGACAGGGGGCGACGCACAGATACGCAGTATTTT; CDR3: CASSLDRGRRTDTQYF
V: TRBV5-6; size: few; D: TRBD2; J: TRBJ2-1; DNA: TGTGCCAGCAGCACCAGACTAGCGGGAGGGGGGAATGAGCAGTTCTTC; CDR3: CASSTRLAGGGNEQFF
V: TRBV20-1; size: .; D: .; J: TRBJ1-6; DNA: TGCAGTGCTAGAGATACGAAGACAATTTATAATTCACCCCTCCACTTT; CDR3: CSARDTKTIYNSPLHF
V: TRBV29-1; size: many; D: .; J: TRBJ2-5; DNA: TGCAGCGTTGGGTATGGGACAAGGGCCTCTCAAGAGACCCAGTACTTC; CDR3: CSVGYGTRASQETQYF
V: TRBV5-1; size: few; D: TRBD1; J: TRBJ2-2; DNA: TGCGCCAGCAGCTCCGACAGGGGAGGCACCGGGGAGCTGTTTTTT; CDR3: CASSSDRGGTGELFF
V: TRBV4-1; size: few; D: .; J: TRBJ1-6; DNA: TGCGCCAGCAGCCAAGTGGGCCTCTATAATTCACCCCTCCACTTT; CDR3: CASSQVGLYNSPLHF
V: TRBV5-1; size: .; D: .; J: TRBJ1-4; DNA: TGCGCCAGCAGGAAGGCTGGAGCTAATGAAAAACTGTTTTTT; CDR3: CASRKAGANEKLFF
V: TRBV19; size: .; D: .; J: TRBJ2-7; DNA: TGTGCCAGTAGTATACACCAAAAAGGCGAGCAGTACTTC; CDR3: CASSIHQKGEQYF
V: TRBV20-1; size: few; D: TRBD2; J: TRBJ2-3; DNA: TGCAGTGCGACCAGACTAGCGGGGGACAGCACAGATACGCAGTATTTT; CDR3: CSATRLAGDSTDTQYF
V: TRBV24-1; size: few; D: .; J: TRBJ2-5; DNA: TGTGCCACCAGTGGGGGGTACCAAGAGACCCAGTACTTC; CDR3: CATSGGYQETQYF
V: TRBV5-1; size: few; D: .; J: TRBJ1-1; DNA: TGCGCCAGCAGAAACGAACTACAGGTTGAAGCTTTCTTT; CDR3: CASRNELQVEAFF
V: TRBV11-2; size: .; D: .; J: TRBJ2-1; DNA: TGTGCCAGCAGCTTAGCAGGGATAGTCACCTATGAGCAGTTCTTC; CDR3: CASSLAGIVTYEQFF
V: TRBV6-1; size: once; D: .; J: TRBJ2-7; DNA: TGTGCCACCAGTCTGGGGTACGCCTACGAGCAGTACTTC; CDR3: CATSLGYAYEQYF
V: TRBV12-3/TRBV12-4; size: few; D: .; J: TRBJ2-5; DNA: TGTGCCAGCAGGCAAGGACAGCACCAAGAGACCCAGTACTTC; CDR3: CASRQGQHQETQYF
V: TRBV20-1; size: few; D: TRBD2; J: TRBJ2-1; DNA: TGCAGTGCTAGACCCGGGACTAGTGACAATGAGCAGTTCTTC; CDR3: CSARPGTSDNEQFF
V: TRBV6-1; size: .; D: .; J: TRBJ2-3; DNA: TGTGCCAGCACCTCCGGGACGACGGACAGAGATACGCAGTATTTT; CDR3: CASTSGTTDRDTQYF
V: TRBV7-2; size: few; D: .; J: TRBJ2-7; DNA: TGTGCCAGCAGCATCACGGGGGTAGGGATTAAACCCTACGAGCAGTACTTC; CDR3: CASSITGVGIKPYEQYF
V: TRBV20-1; size: few; D: .; J: TRBJ1-2; DNA: TGCAGTGCCTCCGGAGGCTATGGCTACACCTTC; CDR3: CSASGGYGYTF
V: TRBV7-3; size: .; D: .; J: TRBJ2-1; DNA: TGTGCCAGCAGCCCAATTGAGGAGGACAATGAGCAGTTCTTC; CDR3: CASSPIEEDNEQFF
V: TRBV6-2/TRBV6-3; size: few; D: TRBD1; J: TRBJ2-5; DNA: TGTGCCAGCAGTTATGGACAGGTTCTTCAAGAGACCCAGTACTTC; CDR3: CASSYGQVLQETQYF
V: TRBV10-3; size: few; D: .; J: TRBJ2-7; DNA: TGTGCCATCAGTGAATCCGACTTCTCCGGCTACGAGCAGTACTTC; CDR3: CAISESDFSGYEQYF
V: TRBV28; size: few; D: TRBD1; J: TRBJ1-4; DNA: TGTGCCAGCAAATTACAGGGGGCGCGAAATGAAAAACTGTTTTTT; CDR3: CASKLQGARNEKLFF
V: TRBV20-1; size: .; D: .; J: TRBJ2-7; DNA: TGCAGTGCAAGGGACGGCTACAGCTCCTACGAGCAGTACTTC; CDR3: CSARDGYSSYEQYF
V: TRBV20-1; size: many; D: TRBD2; J: TRBJ2-7; DNA: TGCAGTGCTCTTACCGGACTAGCGGGAAACGAGCAGTACTTC; CDR3: CSALTGLAGNEQYF
V: TRBV21-1; size: .; D: .; J: TRBJ1-2; DNA: TGTGCCAGCACTCCAGGGAACAACTATGGCTACACCTTC; CDR3: CASTPGNNYGYTF
V: TRBV10-2; size: .; D: TRBD2; J: TRBJ2-3; DNA: TGCGCCAGCAGTGATTCGGGACTAGCCTACACCCCCTATTTT; CDR3: CASSDSGLAYTPYF
V: TRBV4-1; size: .; D: .; J: TRBJ2-2; DNA: TGCGCCAGCAGCCAAGATGGCCGGGAGCTGTTTTTT; CDR3: CASSQDGRELFF
V: TRBV30; size: .; D: TRBD2; J: TRBJ2-3; DNA: TGTGCCTGGAGAACGGGAGGTTCAACAGATACGCAGTATTTT; CDR3: CAWRTGGSTDTQYF
V: TRBV5-1; size: .; D: .; J: TRBJ2-3; DNA: TGCGCCAGCAGCCCGGAGGCGGGACGGGTTATGAATACGCAGTATTTT; CDR3: CASSPEAGRVMNTQYF
V: TRBV9; size: .; D: TRBD2; J: TRBJ2-7; DNA: TGTGCCAGCAGCGTCATGGGGGAGGGGTTCAACGAGCAGTACTTC; CDR3: CASSVMGEGFNEQYF
V: TRBV5-1; size: few; D: .; J: TRBJ2-1; DNA: TGCGCCAGCAGCTCCTTGGGCCTTTCAGCCTCCTACAATGAGCAGTTCTTC; CDR3: CASSSLGLSASYNEQFF
V: TRBV7-2; size: few; D: .; J: TRBJ2-1; DNA: TGTGCCAGCAGCTTAAGGCGGATGGGTGAGCAGTTCTTC; CDR3: CASSLRRMGEQFF
V: TRBV11-1; size: few; D: .; J: TRBJ2-1; DNA: TGTGCCAGCAGCTTAGCGAGATGGGGAGGACAGTCCTACAGTTCCTCCTACAATGAGCAGTTCTTC; CDR3: CASSLARWGGQSYSSSYNEQFF
V: TRBV25-1; size: many; D: .; J: TRBJ2-7; DNA: TGTGCCAGCAGAGGCAGGAACTCCTACGAGCAGTACTTC; CDR3: CASRGRNSYEQYF
V: TRBV7-9; size: few; D: .; J: TRBJ1-1; DNA: TGTGCCAGCAGCATCCCTGAGGGTTTAACTGAAGCTTTCTTT; CDR3: CASSIPEGLTEAFF
V: TRBV11-2; size: .; D: .; J: TRBJ2-7; DNA: TGTGCCAGCAGCTTAGAATCGCTCGGTACTTACGAGCAGTACTTC; CDR3: CASSLESLGTYEQYF
V: TRBV7-2; size: .; D: .; J: TRBJ1-3; DNA: TGTGCCAGCAGCTTCGAGATGAACTTAGCTGGAAACACCATATATTTT; CDR3: CASSFEMNLAGNTIYF
V: TRBV12-3/TRBV12-4; size: many; D: .; J: TRBJ2-7; DNA: TGTGCCAGCAAGTTCCACAGCTCCTACGAGCAGTACTTC; CDR3: CASKFHSSYEQYF
V: TRBV12-3/TRBV12-4; size: few; D: .; J: TRBJ2-7; DNA: TGTGCCAGCAGTCCCCAGGCGTACTCCTACGAGCAGTACTTC; CDR3: CASSPQAYSYEQYF
V: TRBV10-3; size: few; D: .; J: TRBJ2-7; DNA: TGTGCCATCACCGCGGGACCGACCGAGGAGCAGTACTTC; CDR3: CAITAGPTEEQYF
V: TRBV29-1; size: many; D: .; J: TRBJ2-1; DNA: TGCAGCGTTGATTGGGGGGGCTATGAGCAGTTCTTC; CDR3: CSVDWGGYEQFF
V: TRBV6-1; size: .; D: .; J: TRBJ1-4; DNA: TGTGCCAGCAGCCAACGACATCGGGGTGAAAAACTGTTTTTT; CDR3: CASSQRHRGEKLFF
V: TRBV4-2; size: few; D: TRBD1; J: TRBJ2-2; DNA: TGTGCCAGCAGCCAAGATAACAGGGGGAGCACCGGGGAGCTGTTTTTT; CDR3: CASSQDNRGSTGELFF
V: TRBV12-3/TRBV12-4; size: few; D: .; J: TRBJ1-4; DNA: TGTGCCAGCAGGGAAACCGTCCTTAATGAAAAACTGTTTTTT; CDR3: CASRETVLNEKLFF
V: TRBV28; size: many; D: TRBD2; J: TRBJ2-5; DNA: TGTGCCAGCAGGCGGGAGTGGGAGACCCAGTACTTC; CDR3: CASRREWETQYF
V: TRBV10-3; size: many; D: TRBD1; J: TRBJ1-2; DNA: TGTGCCATCAGGGAGGGACAGGACTATGGCTACACCTTC; CDR3: CAIREGQDYGYTF
V: TRBV29-1; size: .; D: TRBD1; J: TRBJ2-7; DNA: TGCAGCGTTGAACGCAGGGGGCGGAACGAGCAGTACTTC; CDR3: CSVERRGRNEQYF